This TCR beta chain originates from a study of blood T cell repertoires in COVID-19. Participants were placed into cohorts based on the clinical history they reported. The germline V gene encodes CDR1 MNHEY and CDR2 SMNVEV (reference sequence). The CDR3 has 12 amino acids. V lost 6 bases and J lost 5, with 10 bases in between. Original methodology: Estimation of nucleated cell counts was performed using reference gene primer amplification. Some clones are missing from TCRdb's copy, which holds only in-frame ones; the method was immunoSEQ multiplex PCR. Clonal size and the V and J genes are those of that table, whereas D and trimming came from the DNA. This table has 130,000 to 150,000 clones, over 80% appearing once.

This TCR was recovered from a man aged 55 to 69 who had recovered from COVID-19. The V call is TRBV27, the J call TRBJ1-1, with D possibly being TRBD1 (5 bases). The material sequenced was PBMCs or T cells enriched from blood (not recorded which). CDR3 DNA sequence: TGTGCCAGCAGGCAGGGAAGGACTGAAGCTTTCTTT. Its protein is CASRQGRTEAFF.